A selection of T cell receptor beta chains follows, all from one sample in a study of blood T cell repertoires in COVID-19. The assay was immunoSEQ multiplex PCR, and TCRdb's table has in-frame clones only and misses some. Of 300,000 to 350,000 clones detected, about 87% appear once; the ten largest clones hold more than 8.5%. The sequenced sample consisted of PBMCs or T cells enriched from blood (not recorded which). These receptors came from a woman under 30 who had recovered from COVID-19. Both conserved end residues are part of each CDR3. The order of the fields is CDR3 DNA, CDR3 protein, V gene, D gene, clone size, J gene. A D gene is named only where the DNA matches it firmly. Only some rows state a clone size, as once, few, many or a class for expanded clones.

TGTGCCAGCAGCTCCCAGCGGGAGGGCCGGCATGAGCAGTTCTTC CASSSQREGRHEQFF TRBV7-3 TRBD2 . TRBJ2-1
TGTGCCAGCAGTTACGGGACACGGGGCACTGAAGCTTTCTTT CASSYGTRGTEAFF TRBV6-5 . . TRBJ1-1
TGTGCCAGCAGCCCAGGGGTGACAAGCTTTGAAGCTTTCTTT CASSPGVTSFEAFF TRBV7-9 . few TRBJ1-1
TGTGCCAGCAGCTTATCGGCAGGGCTAGAAAACACCATATATTTT CASSLSAGLENTIYF TRBV7-2 . once TRBJ1-3
TGTGCCTGGAGCAGGGAGGGTCAGCCCCAGCATTTT CAWSREGQPQHF TRBV30 . . TRBJ1-5
TGTGCCAGCAGCGTAGGAGGACTAGCGGGGGGGCTGGAGACCCAGTACTTC CASSVGGLAGGLETQYF TRBV9 TRBD2 . TRBJ2-5
TGTGCCAGCAGCCAAAAGCGGGGGCCGCCCGACAATGAGCAGTTCTTC CASSQKRGPPDNEQFF TRBV3-1/TRBV3-2 TRBD2 few TRBJ2-1
TGTGCCAGCAGCGGTCGAAGTTTAGATACGCAGTATTTT CASSGRSLDTQYF TRBV2 . . TRBJ2-3
TGTGCCAGCAGTTACGACAGGGCCTCCTCCTACGAGCAGTACTTC CASSYDRASSYEQYF TRBV6-8 TRBD1 few TRBJ2-7
TGTGCCACCAGTTATGCGTCGGTCTACAATGAGCAGTTCTTC CATSYASVYNEQFF TRBV15 . . TRBJ2-1
TGTGCCAGCTTTGGACAGGACTCCTACGAGCAGTACTTC CASFGQDSYEQYF TRBV10-3 TRBD1 . TRBJ2-7
TGTGCCAGCAGTTTCGGGGGTAGCTCCTACGAGCAGTACTTC CASSFGGSSYEQYF TRBV28 . once TRBJ2-7
TGTGCCAGCAGCGGGAGGGAGACCCAGTACTTC CASSGRETQYF TRBV6-5 TRBD2 . TRBJ2-5
TGTGCCAGCAGTTCCGGGGATAATGAAAAACTGTTTTTT CASSSGDNEKLFF TRBV28 . . TRBJ1-4
TGTGCCAGCTCTCAGGGATCGAATCAGCCCCAGCATTTT CASSQGSNQPQHF TRBV18 . . TRBJ1-5
TGTGCCAGCGAAGCCCTGTTTTCCTACGAGCAGTACTTC CASEALFSYEQYF TRBV6-5 . . TRBJ2-7
TGTGCCAGCAGTCCCTCGGAGACCCAGTACTTC CASSPSETQYF TRBV6-2/TRBV6-3 . . TRBJ2-5
TGTGCCAGCAGCGGCGGTCGGCTAGCTGGCGCAGATACGCAGTATTTT CASSGGRLAGADTQYF TRBV2 . . TRBJ2-3
TGTGCCAGCAGCCCCCGTTTCGGGACTAGCGGCTCCTACGAGCAGTACTTC CASSPRFGTSGSYEQYF TRBV9 TRBD2 . TRBJ2-7
TGTGCCAGCAGCCCGGGACAGGCCCTGAACACTGAAGCTTTCTTT CASSPGQALNTEAFF TRBV7-9 TRBD1 many TRBJ1-1
TGTGCCAGTAGTATATTATCGGTGAACACTGAAGCTTTCTTT CASSILSVNTEAFF TRBV19 . . TRBJ1-1
TGTGCCAGTAGTACATGGGGACAGGGGGAAGGCTACACCTTC CASSTWGQGEGYTF TRBV19 TRBD1 few TRBJ1-2
TGCAGCGTCTTCGGGACAGGGAATGGAGCGGGGGGGAGCAACGAGCAGTACTTC CSVFGTGNGAGGSNEQYF TRBV29-1 . . TRBJ2-7
TGTGCCAGCAGCGTCCTTGGGGGGACGGGAAGGAACGAGCAGTACTTC CASSVLGGTGRNEQYF TRBV9 . . TRBJ2-7
TGTGCCAGCAGCTTAGAGAGGCCCGGAGAGCAGTACTTC CASSLERPGEQYF TRBV7-2 . . TRBJ2-7
TGTGCCAGCAGCTTGCAGGCCAGTACCGAGCAGTACTTC CASSLQASTEQYF TRBV5-8 . . TRBJ2-7
TGTGCCAGCAGCCCGACGTTCGTATTAGGAGGAGCAGATACGCAGTATTTT CASSPTFVLGGADTQYF TRBV7-2 . once TRBJ2-3
TGTGCCAGCACCCGATGGGGCCTAGGAACGGTTGGCTACACCTTC CASTRWGLGTVGYTF TRBV5-6 . . TRBJ1-2
TGTGCCAGCAGAGAAGAACGAGAGTTGGGCGGCTACACCTTC CASREERELGGYTF TRBV6-1 . . TRBJ1-2
TGCGCCAGCAGTGAGTTCGCACACTCCTACGAGCAGTACTTC CASSEFAHSYEQYF TRBV10-2 . . TRBJ2-7
TGTGCCTGGAGTGTACGCACGGGCACTGAAGCTTTCTTT CAWSVRTGTEAFF TRBV30 . . TRBJ1-1
TGTGCCAGCAGCGTAAGGACGGGGGTCCAAGAGACCCAGTACTTC CASSVRTGVQETQYF TRBV9 . . TRBJ2-5
TGTGCCAGCAGTGACAGGGCGCGTACTCAGCCCCAGCATTTT CASSDRARTQPQHF TRBV2 . . TRBJ1-5
TGTGCCATCAGTGAAGTAGCGGGGGGGCGAGATACGCAGTATTTT CAISEVAGGRDTQYF TRBV10-3 TRBD2 . TRBJ2-3
TGTGCCAGTAGTATGGGCCAGGGAGGTGAAAAACTGTTTTTT CASSMGQGGEKLFF TRBV19 . . TRBJ1-4
TGTGCCAGCGTGTGGGACAGGGGGGACTACGAGCAGTACTTC CASVWDRGDYEQYF TRBV2 TRBD1 . TRBJ2-7
TGTGCCATCAGTGGTGGGGCTGAGAATGAAAAACTGTTTTTT CAISGGAENEKLFF TRBV10-3 . . TRBJ1-4
TGTGCCAGCAGCAGAGATGGACAGCCTAGCAATCAGCCCCAGCATTTT CASSRDGQPSNQPQHF TRBV5-5 . . TRBJ1-5
TGTGCCAGCAGTGCTATATATTCTGGAAAACTGTTTTTT CASSAIYSGKLFF TRBV2 . . TRBJ1-4
TGTGCCAGCAGTGCTAGCGGGGGGGCCACAGATACGCAGTATTTT CASSASGGATDTQYF TRBV2 TRBD2 . TRBJ2-3
TGTGCCAGCAGTGAACAGGGAAACAATGAGCAGTTCTTC CASSEQGNNEQFF TRBV25-1 . . TRBJ2-1
TGCGCCAGCAGCCAAGATAACAACCCAGCGGATGAAAAACTGTTTTTT CASSQDNNPADEKLFF TRBV4-3 . . TRBJ1-4
TGTGCCAGCAGCCAAGCGACAGGAGAAGCCTACGAGCAGTACTTC CASSQATGEAYEQYF TRBV3-1/TRBV3-2 . . TRBJ2-7
TGTGCCAGCAGCCCCCCGACTAGTAGCAATCAGCCCCAGCATTTT CASSPPTSSNQPQHF TRBV7-2 . . TRBJ1-5
TGTGCCAGCAGCTTGAGAGCGGGGCGGGTTTTAAACTACAATGAGCAGTTCTTC CASSLRAGRVLNYNEQFF TRBV7-9 TRBD2 . TRBJ2-1
TGTGCCAGCAGCGCCCTAACCGGGACTTTGGATGGCTACACCTTC CASSALTGTLDGYTF TRBV6-5 . . TRBJ1-2
TGTGCCAGCAGTCGGAGTCACACCATATATTTT CASSRSHTIYF TRBV6-2/TRBV6-3 . . TRBJ1-3
TGTGCCAGCAGCCCGTCGGAGACCTGGAACACTGAAGCTTTCTTT CASSPSETWNTEAFF TRBV9 . . TRBJ1-1
TGTGCCAGCAGCTGGGACATCTACGAGCAGTACTTC CASSWDIYEQYF TRBV6-2/TRBV6-3 . . TRBJ2-7
TGTGCCAGCAGCCGGACAGGGGGCAATCAGCCCCAGCATTTT CASSRTGGNQPQHF TRBV7-9 TRBD1 . TRBJ1-5